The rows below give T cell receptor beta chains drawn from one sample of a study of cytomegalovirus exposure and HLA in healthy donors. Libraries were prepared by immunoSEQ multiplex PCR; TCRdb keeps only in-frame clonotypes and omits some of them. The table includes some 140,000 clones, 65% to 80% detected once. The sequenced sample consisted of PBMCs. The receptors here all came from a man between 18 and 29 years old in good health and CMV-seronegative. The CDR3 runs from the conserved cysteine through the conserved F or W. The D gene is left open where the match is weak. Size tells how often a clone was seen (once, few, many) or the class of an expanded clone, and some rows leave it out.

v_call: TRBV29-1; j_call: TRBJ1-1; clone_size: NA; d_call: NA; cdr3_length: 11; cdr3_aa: CSVGTDTEAFF; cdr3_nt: TGCAGCGTTGGGACAGACACTGAAGCTTTCTTT
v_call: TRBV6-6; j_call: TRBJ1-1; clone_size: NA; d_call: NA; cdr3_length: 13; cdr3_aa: CASSSRARTEAFF; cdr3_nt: TGTGCCAGCAGTTCGAGGGCTCGCACTGAAGCTTTCTTT
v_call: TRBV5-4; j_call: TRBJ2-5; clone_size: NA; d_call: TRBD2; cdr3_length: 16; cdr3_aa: CASSLTSGGARETQYF; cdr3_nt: TGTGCCAGCAGCCTGACTAGCGGGGGGGCCCGAGAGACCCAGTACTTC
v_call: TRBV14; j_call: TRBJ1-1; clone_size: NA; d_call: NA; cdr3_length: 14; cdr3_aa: CASSQQALNTEAFF; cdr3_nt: TGTGCCAGCAGCCAACAAGCTCTGAACACTGAAGCTTTCTTT
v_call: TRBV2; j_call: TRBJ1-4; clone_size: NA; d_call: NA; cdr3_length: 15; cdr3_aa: CATLVTRATNEKLFF; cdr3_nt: TGTGCCACCCTAGTAACGAGAGCAACTAATGAAAAACTGTTTTTT
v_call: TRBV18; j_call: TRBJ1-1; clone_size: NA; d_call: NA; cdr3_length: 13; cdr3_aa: CASAIRESPEAFF; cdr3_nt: TGTGCCAGCGCAATTAGGGAGTCCCCGGAAGCTTTCTTT
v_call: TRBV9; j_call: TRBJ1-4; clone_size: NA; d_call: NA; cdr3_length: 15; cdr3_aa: CASSRGRLANEKLFF; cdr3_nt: TGTGCCAGCAGCAGGGGCCGGCTAGCTAATGAAAAACTGTTTTTT
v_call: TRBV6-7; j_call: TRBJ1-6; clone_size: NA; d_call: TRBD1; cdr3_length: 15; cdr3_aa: CASSYGQGANSPLHF; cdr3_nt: TGTGCCAGCAGTTACGGGCAGGGGGCGAATTCACCCCTCCACTTT
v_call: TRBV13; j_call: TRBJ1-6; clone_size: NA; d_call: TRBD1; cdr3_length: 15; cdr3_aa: CASSAPGQGNSPLHF; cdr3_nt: TGTGCCAGCAGCGCCCCGGGACAGGGAAATTCACCCCTCCACTTT
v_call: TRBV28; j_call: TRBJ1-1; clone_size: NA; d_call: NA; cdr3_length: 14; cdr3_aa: CASSFSGLNTEAFF; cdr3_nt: TGTGCCAGCAGTTTTTCGGGGTTGAACACTGAAGCTTTCTTT
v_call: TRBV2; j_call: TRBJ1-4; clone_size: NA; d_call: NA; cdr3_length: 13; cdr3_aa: CARAGTSNEKLFF; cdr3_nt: TGTGCCAGGGCCGGGACATCTAATGAAAAACTGTTTTTT
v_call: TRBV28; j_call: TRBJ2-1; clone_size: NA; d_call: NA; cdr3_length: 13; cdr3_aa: CASRVLLDNEQFF; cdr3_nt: TGTGCCAGCAGGGTGCTCCTAGACAATGAGCAGTTCTTC
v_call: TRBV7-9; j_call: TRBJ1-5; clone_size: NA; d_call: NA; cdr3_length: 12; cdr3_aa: CASSSLNQPQHF; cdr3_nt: TGTGCCAGCAGCTCTCTTAATCAGCCCCAGCATTTT
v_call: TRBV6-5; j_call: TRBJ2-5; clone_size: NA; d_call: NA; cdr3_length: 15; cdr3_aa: CASSYPRGGGGDQYF; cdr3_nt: TGTGCCAGCAGTTACCCACGCGGGGGCGGGGGTGACCAGTACTTC
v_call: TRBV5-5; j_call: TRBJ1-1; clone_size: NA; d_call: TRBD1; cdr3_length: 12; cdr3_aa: CASSFGTGAAFF; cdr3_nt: TGTGCCAGCAGCTTTGGGACAGGGGCAGCTTTCTTT
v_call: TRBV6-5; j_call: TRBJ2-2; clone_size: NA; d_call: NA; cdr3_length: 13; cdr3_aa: CASSHLGPGELFF; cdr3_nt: TGTGCCAGCAGCCACCTGGGGCCCGGGGAGCTGTTTTTT
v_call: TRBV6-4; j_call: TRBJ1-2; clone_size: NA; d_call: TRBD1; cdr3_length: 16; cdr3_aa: CASSAGTGGALGGYTF; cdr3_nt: TGTGCCAGCAGTGCCGGGACAGGGGGCGCTTTGGGTGGCTACACCTTC
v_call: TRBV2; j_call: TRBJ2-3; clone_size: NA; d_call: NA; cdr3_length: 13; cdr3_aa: CASSELVTDTQYF; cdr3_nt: TGTGCCAGCAGTGAACTAGTGACAGATACGCAGTATTTT
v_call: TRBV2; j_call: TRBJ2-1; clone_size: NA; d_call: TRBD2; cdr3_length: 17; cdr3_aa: CASSARAGVSSYNEQFF; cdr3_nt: TGTGCCAGCAGTGCTCGAGCGGGGGTGAGCTCCTACAATGAGCAGTTCTTC
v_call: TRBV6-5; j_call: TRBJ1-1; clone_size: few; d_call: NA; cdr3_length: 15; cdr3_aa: CASSYSSHPNTEAFF; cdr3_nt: TGTGCCAGCAGTTACTCGAGTCACCCGAACACTGAAGCTTTCTTT
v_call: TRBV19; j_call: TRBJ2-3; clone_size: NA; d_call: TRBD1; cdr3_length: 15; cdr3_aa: CASLGQGFLVDTQYF; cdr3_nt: TGTGCCAGTCTGGGACAGGGTTTTTTGGTAGATACGCAGTATTTT
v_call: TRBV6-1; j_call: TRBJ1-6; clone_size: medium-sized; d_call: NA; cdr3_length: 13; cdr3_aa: CASSDRDNSPLHF; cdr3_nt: TGTGCCAGCAGTGACAGGGATAATTCACCCCTCCACTTT
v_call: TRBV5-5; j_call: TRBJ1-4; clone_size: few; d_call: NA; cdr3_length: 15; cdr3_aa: CASSLDLEINEKLFF; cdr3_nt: TGTGCCAGCAGCTTGGATTTAGAGATTAATGAAAAACTGTTTTTT
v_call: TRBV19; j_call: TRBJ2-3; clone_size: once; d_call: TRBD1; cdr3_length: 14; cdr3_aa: CASSSDRVVDTQYF; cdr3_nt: TGTGCCAGTAGTAGCGACAGGGTTGTAGATACGCAGTATTTT
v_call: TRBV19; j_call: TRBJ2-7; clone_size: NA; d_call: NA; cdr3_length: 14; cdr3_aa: CASSIDHREYEQYF; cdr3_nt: TGTGCCAGTAGTATAGATCACAGAGAGTACGAGCAGTACTTC
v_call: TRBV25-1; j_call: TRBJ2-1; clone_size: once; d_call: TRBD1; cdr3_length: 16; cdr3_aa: CASSEFLMTGANEQFF; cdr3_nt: TGTGCCAGCAGTGAATTCTTGATGACAGGGGCCAATGAGCAGTTCTTC